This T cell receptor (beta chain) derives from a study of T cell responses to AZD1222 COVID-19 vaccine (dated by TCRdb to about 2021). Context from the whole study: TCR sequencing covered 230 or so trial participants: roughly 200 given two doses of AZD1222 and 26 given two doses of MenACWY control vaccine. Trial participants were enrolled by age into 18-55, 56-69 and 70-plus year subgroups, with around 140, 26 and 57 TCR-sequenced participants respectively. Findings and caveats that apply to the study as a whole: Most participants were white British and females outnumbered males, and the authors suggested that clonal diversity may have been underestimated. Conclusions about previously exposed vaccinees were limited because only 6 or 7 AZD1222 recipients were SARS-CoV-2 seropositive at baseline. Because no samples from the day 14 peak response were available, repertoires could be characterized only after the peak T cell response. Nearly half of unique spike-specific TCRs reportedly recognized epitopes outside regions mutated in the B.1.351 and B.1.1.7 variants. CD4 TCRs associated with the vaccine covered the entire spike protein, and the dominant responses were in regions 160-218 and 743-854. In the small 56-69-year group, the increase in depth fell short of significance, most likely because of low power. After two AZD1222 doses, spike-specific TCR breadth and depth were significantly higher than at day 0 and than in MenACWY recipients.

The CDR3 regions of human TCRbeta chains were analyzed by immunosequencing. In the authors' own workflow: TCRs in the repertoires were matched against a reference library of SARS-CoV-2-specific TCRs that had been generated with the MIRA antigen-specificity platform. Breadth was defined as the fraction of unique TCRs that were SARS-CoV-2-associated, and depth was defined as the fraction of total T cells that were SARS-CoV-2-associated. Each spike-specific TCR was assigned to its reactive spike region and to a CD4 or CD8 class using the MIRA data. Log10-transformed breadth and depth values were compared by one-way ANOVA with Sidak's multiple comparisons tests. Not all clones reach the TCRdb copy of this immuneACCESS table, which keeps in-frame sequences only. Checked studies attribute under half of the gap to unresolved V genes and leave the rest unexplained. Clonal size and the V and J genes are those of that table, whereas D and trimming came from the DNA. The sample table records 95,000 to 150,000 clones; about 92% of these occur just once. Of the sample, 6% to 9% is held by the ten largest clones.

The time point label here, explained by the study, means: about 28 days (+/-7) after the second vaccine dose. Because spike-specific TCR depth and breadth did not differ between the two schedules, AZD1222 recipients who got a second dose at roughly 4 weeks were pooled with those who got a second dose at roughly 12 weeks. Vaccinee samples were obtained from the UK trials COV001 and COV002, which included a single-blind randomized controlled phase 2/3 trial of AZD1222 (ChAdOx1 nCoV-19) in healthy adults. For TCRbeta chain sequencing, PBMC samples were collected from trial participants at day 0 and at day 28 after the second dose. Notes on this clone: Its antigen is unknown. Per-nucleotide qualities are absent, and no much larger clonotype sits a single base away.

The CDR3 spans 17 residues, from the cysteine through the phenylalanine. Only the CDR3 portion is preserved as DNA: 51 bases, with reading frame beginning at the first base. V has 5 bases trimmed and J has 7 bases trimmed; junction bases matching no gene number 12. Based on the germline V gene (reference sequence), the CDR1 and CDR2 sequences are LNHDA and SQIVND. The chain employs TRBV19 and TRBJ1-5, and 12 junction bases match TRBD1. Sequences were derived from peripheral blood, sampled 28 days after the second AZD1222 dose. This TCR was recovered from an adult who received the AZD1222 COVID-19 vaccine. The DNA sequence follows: TGTGCCAGTAGTGTGGGACAGGGGGCGCAGGGACGGCAGCCCCAGCATTTT. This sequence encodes CASSVGQGAQGRQPQHF.